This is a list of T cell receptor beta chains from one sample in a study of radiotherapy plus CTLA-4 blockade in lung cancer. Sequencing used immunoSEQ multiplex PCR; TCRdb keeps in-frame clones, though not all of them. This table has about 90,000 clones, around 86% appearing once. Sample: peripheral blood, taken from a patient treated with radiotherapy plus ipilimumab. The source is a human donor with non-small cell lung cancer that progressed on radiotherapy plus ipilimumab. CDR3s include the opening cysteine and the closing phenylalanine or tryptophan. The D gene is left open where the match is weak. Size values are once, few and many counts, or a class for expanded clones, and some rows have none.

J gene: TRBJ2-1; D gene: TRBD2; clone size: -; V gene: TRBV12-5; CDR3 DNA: TGTGCTAGTGGTTTGGGACTAGCAAGTGAGCAGTTCTTC; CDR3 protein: CASGLGLASEQFF
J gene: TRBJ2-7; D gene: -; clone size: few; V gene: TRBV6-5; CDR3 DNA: TGTGCCAGCAGTTGGGACGGCTACGAGCAGTACTTC; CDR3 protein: CASSWDGYEQYF
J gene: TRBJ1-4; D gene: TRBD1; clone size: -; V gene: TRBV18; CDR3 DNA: TGTGCCAGCTCACCCCGGGACAGGGGTGAAAAACTGTTTTTT; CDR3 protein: CASSPRDRGEKLFF
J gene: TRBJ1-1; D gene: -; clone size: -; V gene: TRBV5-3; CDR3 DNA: TGTGCCAGAAGACCCTCGGGGGACACTGAAGCTTTCTTT; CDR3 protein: CARRPSGDTEAFF
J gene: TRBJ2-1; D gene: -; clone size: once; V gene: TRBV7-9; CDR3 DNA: TGTGCCAGCAGCTTAGCGGGGTTTCTCAAGTTCTTC; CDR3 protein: CASSLAGFLKFF
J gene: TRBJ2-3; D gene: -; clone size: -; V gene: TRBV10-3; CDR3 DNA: TGTGCCACCGAGGGATTTACAGATACGCAGTATTTT; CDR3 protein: CATEGFTDTQYF
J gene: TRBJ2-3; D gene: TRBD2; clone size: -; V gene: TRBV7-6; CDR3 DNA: TGTGCCAGCAGCCCTCGGACTAGCGGGAGCACAGATACGCAGTATTTT; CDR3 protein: CASSPRTSGSTDTQYF
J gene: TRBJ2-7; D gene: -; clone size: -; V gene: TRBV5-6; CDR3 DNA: TGTGCCAGCAGCTTGTTAGTCGAGCAGTACTTC; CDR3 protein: CASSLLVEQYF
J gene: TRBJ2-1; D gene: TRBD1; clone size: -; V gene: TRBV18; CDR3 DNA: TGTGCCAGCTCACCACCAAGTAATAACAGGGGGCATTCGGGGGAGCAGTTCTTC; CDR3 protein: CASSPPSNNRGHSGEQFF
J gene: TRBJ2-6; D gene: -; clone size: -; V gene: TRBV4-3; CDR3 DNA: TGCGCCAGCAGCCAAGATGCATGGGGGGCCAACGTCCTGACTTTC; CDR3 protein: CASSQDAWGANVLTF
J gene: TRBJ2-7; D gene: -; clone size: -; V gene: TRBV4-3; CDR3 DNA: TGCGCCAGCAGCCAAGATTCGGGCAGCACCTACGAGCAGTACTTC; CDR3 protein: CASSQDSGSTYEQYF
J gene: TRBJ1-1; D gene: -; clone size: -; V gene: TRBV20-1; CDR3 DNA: TGCAGTGCCAATGAAGCTTTCTTT; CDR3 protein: CSANEAFF
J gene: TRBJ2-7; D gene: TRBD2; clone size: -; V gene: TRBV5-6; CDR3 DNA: TGTGCCAGCAGCAAGGGACTAGCGGGGGGGCGGTTGCAATACGAGCAGTACTTC; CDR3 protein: CASSKGLAGGRLQYEQYF
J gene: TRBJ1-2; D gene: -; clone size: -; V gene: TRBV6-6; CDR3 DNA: TGTGCCAGCAGTTACCACACGGAAGTTCTCTACTATGGCTACACCTTC; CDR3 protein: CASSYHTEVLYYGYTF
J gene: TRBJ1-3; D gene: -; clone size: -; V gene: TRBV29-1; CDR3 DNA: TGCAGCGTTGGGTGGGATCTCTCTGGAAACACCATATATTTT; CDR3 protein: CSVGWDLSGNTIYF
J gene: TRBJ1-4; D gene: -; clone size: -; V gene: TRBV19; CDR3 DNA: TGTGCCAGTAGGGACGAGGCCGAAAAACTGTTTTTT; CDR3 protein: CASRDEAEKLFF
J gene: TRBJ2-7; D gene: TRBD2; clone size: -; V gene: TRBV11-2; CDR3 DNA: TGTGCCAGCAGCACTACTAGCGCTAGCTCCTACGAGCAGTACTTC; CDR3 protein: CASSTTSASSYEQYF
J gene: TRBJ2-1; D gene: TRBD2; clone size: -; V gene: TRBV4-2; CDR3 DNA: TGTGCCAGCAGCCAAGATCTTCTAGCGGGGGGATTCAGCTCCTACAATGAGCAGTTCTTC; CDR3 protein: CASSQDLLAGGFSSYNEQFF
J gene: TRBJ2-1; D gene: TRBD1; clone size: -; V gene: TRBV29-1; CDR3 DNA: TGCAGCGTCGCCGGGACAGGGGTCGGCAATGAGCAGTTCTTC; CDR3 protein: CSVAGTGVGNEQFF
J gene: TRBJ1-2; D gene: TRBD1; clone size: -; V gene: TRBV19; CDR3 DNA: TGTGCCAGTATGAGGGGGCTGGATAACTATGGCTACACCTTC; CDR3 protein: CASMRGLDNYGYTF
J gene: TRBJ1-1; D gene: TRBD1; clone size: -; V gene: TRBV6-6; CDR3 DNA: TGTGCCAGCAGTCCAGCAGGGGGGCTTGGAGAAGCTTTCTTT; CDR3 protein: CASSPAGGLGEAFF
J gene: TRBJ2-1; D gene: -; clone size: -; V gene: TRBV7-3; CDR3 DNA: TGTGCCAGCAGCTGGGGGGCCGCCTCCCCCCACAATGAGCAGTTCTTC; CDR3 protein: CASSWGAASPHNEQFF
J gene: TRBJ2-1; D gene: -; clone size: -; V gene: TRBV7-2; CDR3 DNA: TGTGCCAGCGGACTCAATGAGCAGTTCTTC; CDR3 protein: CASGLNEQFF
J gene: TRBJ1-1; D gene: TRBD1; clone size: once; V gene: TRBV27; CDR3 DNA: TGTGCCAGCAGTAAACCGACAGGGAAGGAAGCTTTCTTT; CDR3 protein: CASSKPTGKEAFF
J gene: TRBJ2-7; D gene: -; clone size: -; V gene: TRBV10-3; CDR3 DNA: TGTGCCACAGCAGGGAATTCCTACGAGCAGTACTTC; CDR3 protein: CATAGNSYEQYF
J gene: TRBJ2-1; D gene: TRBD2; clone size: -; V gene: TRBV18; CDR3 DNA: TGTGCCAGCTCACCGCTTACGGCTGGCGGGGGCTACAATGAGCAGTTCTTC; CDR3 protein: CASSPLTAGGGYNEQFF
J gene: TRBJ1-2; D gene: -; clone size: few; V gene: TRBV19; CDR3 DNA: TGTGCCAGTAGTATTGACGGACAGTATGGCTACACCTTC; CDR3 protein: CASSIDGQYGYTF
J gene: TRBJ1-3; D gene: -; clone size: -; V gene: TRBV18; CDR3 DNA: TGTGCCAGCTCACCGAATCCTCCGAGCTCTGGAAACACCATATATTTT; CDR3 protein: CASSPNPPSSGNTIYF
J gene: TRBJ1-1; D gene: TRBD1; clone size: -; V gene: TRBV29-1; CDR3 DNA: TGCAGCGTTCCGGGACAGGTTGAAGCTTTCTTT; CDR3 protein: CSVPGQVEAFF
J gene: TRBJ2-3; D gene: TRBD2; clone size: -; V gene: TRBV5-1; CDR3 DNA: TGCGCCAGCAGCTTGGAGGCTAGCGGTAGCACAGATACGCAGTATTTT; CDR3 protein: CASSLEASGSTDTQYF
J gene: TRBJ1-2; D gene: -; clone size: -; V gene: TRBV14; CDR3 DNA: TGTGCCAGCAGCCAAGTCTACACAGGTTTTAACTATGGCTACACCTTC; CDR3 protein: CASSQVYTGFNYGYTF
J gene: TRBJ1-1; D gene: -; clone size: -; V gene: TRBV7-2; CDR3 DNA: TGTGCCAGCAGGAAGAACACTGAAGCTTTCTTT; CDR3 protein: CASRKNTEAFF
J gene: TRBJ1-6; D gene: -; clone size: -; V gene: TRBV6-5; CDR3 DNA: TGTGCCAGCAGTTACACCGGACGTAATTCACCCCTCCACTTT; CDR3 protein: CASSYTGRNSPLHF
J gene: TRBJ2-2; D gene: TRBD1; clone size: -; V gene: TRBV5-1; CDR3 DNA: TGCGCCAGCAGAGCCGGGACAGCGAACACCGGGGAGCTGTTTTTT; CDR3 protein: CASRAGTANTGELFF
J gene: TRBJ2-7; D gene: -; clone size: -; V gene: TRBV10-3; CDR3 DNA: TGTGCCATCAGTGACGGGGCCTCGGGGGCCTACGAGCAGTACTTC; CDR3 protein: CAISDGASGAYEQYF
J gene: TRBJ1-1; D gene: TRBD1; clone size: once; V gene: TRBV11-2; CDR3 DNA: TGTGCCAGCAGTAGACAGGGGGCAGGGAACACTGAAGCTTTCTTT; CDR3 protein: CASSRQGAGNTEAFF